This T cell receptor beta chain comes out of a study of T cell changes during pregnancy in multiple sclerosis. The data were produced by immunoSEQ multiplex PCR, yet TCRdb's version contains in-frame clones alone and is incomplete. The data show tens of thousands of clones, with approximately 92% seen just once and 3% to 4.5% held by the top ten. CDR3 length: 15 residues. The V gene's germline CDR1 is SGHNT and CDR2 YENEEA. V dropped 6 bases and J dropped 5; count of bases not matched to a gene: 7. This specimen consisted of peripheral blood, obtained after pregnancy. This chain connects TRBV11-3 to TRBJ2-1; 10 bases agree with TRBD2. The TCR originated in a female donor in good health, enrolled as a control in a pregnancy study. CDR3 bases: TGTGCCAGCAGTTACGGACTAGCGGTAGACAATGAGCAGTTCTTC. It yields the protein CASSYGLAVDNEQFF.